This is a list of T cell receptor beta chains from one sample in a study of control samples from healthy donors and cancer patients. TCRdb keeps only in-frame clones here, not all; method: immunoSEQ multiplex PCR. The data hold 150,000 to 200,000 clones, with about 90% observed a single time. Sequenced: blood. The receptors here all came from a man aged 30-40 years in good health. The CDR3 runs from the conserved cysteine through the conserved F or W. Each record gives: CDR3 DNA, CDR3 protein, D gene, clone size, V gene, J gene. D genes are given only for firm matches. Expanded clones get a size class; other rows say once, few or many, or leave the size out.

cdr3_nt: TGTGCCAGCAGTACCCCGGGACTGATATACGAGCAGTACTTC
cdr3_aa: CASSTPGLIYEQYF
d_call: -
clone_size: -
v_call: TRBV28
j_call: TRBJ2-7

cdr3_nt: TGTGCCAGCAGTTTCCTGAACAGGGGGAACACTGAAGCTTTCTTT
cdr3_aa: CASSFLNRGNTEAFF
d_call: TRBD1
clone_size: once
v_call: TRBV6-5
j_call: TRBJ1-1

cdr3_nt: TGTGCCAGCAGCGTCGGAAACTCCTACGAGCAGTACTTC
cdr3_aa: CASSVGNSYEQYF
d_call: -
clone_size: -
v_call: TRBV9
j_call: TRBJ2-7

cdr3_nt: TGTGCCAGCAGCTTAATGACAGGGACGAACACTGAAGCTTTCTTT
cdr3_aa: CASSLMTGTNTEAFF
d_call: TRBD1
clone_size: -
v_call: TRBV11-2
j_call: TRBJ1-1

cdr3_nt: TGCAGCGTCCGCCCCGGAGGAACCTACGAGCAGTACTTC
cdr3_aa: CSVRPGGTYEQYF
d_call: -
clone_size: -
v_call: TRBV29-1
j_call: TRBJ2-7

cdr3_nt: TGTGCCATCAGCGCCGTGTCCAGGGGAGCCGGCGAGCAGTACTTC
cdr3_aa: CAISAVSRGAGEQYF
d_call: -
clone_size: -
v_call: TRBV10-3
j_call: TRBJ2-7

cdr3_nt: TGCGCCAGCAGTGGTCAGACCTGGGAGCAGTACTTC
cdr3_aa: CASSGQTWEQYF
d_call: -
clone_size: -
v_call: TRBV23-1
j_call: TRBJ2-7

cdr3_nt: TGTGCCACCAGCAGAGAGGGAGGAACGGGAGAAGTTTTGGGTAATGAGCAGTTCTTC
cdr3_aa: CATSREGGTGEVLGNEQFF
d_call: -
clone_size: -
v_call: TRBV15
j_call: TRBJ2-1

cdr3_nt: TGCAGTGCTAGTGCCAGGGCCACCAATCAGCCCCAGCATTTT
cdr3_aa: CSASARATNQPQHF
d_call: -
clone_size: -
v_call: TRBV20-1
j_call: TRBJ1-5

cdr3_nt: TGTGCCAGCAGTCACAGGACTGCGGGAGGCATTCAGTACTTC
cdr3_aa: CASSHRTAGGIQYF
d_call: TRBD2
clone_size: -
v_call: TRBV28
j_call: TRBJ2-4

cdr3_nt: TGTGCCAGCAGTTACGTAGGAGGAATCAGCGCGGTACCCCTCCACTTT
cdr3_aa: CASSYVGGISAVPLHF
d_call: -
clone_size: -
v_call: TRBV6-5
j_call: TRBJ1-6

cdr3_nt: TGTGCCAGCAGCTTAATAGGACTAGCGGGGGGAAGAAGAGAGACCCAGTACTTC
cdr3_aa: CASSLIGLAGGRRETQYF
d_call: TRBD2
clone_size: -
v_call: TRBV7-2
j_call: TRBJ2-5

cdr3_nt: TGTGCCAGCAAGGCGGGGACAGGGTCGTACGAGCAGTACTTC
cdr3_aa: CASKAGTGSYEQYF
d_call: TRBD1
clone_size: -
v_call: TRBV27
j_call: TRBJ2-7

cdr3_nt: TGTGCCAGCAGCCAGGGACAGATTAATGAAAAACTGTTTTTT
cdr3_aa: CASSQGQINEKLFF
d_call: TRBD1
clone_size: -
v_call: TRBV7-9
j_call: TRBJ1-4

cdr3_nt: TGTGCCAGCAGTGAGCTTATCCTTTACACTGAAGCTTTCTTT
cdr3_aa: CASSELILYTEAFF
d_call: -
clone_size: once
v_call: TRBV6-1
j_call: TRBJ1-1

cdr3_nt: TGCGCCAGCAGCCAAGGCCCACCCCCCTCGACCTACGAGCAGTACTTC
cdr3_aa: CASSQGPPPSTYEQYF
d_call: -
clone_size: -
v_call: TRBV4-1
j_call: TRBJ2-7

cdr3_nt: TGTGCCAGCAACCGGTCAGGGAAGGTAGCTAATGAAAAACTGTTTTTT
cdr3_aa: CASNRSGKVANEKLFF
d_call: -
clone_size: -
v_call: TRBV28
j_call: TRBJ1-4

cdr3_nt: TGTGCCAGCAGCTTAGGTCACGACGATAAGGCTTTCTTT
cdr3_aa: CASSLGHDDKAFF
d_call: -
clone_size: -
v_call: TRBV7-3
j_call: TRBJ1-1

cdr3_nt: TGTGCCAGCAGCTCGTACCCACAGGGAGTTCACGAGCAGTACTTC
cdr3_aa: CASSSYPQGVHEQYF
d_call: -
clone_size: -
v_call: TRBV5-6
j_call: TRBJ2-7

cdr3_nt: TGTGCCAGCAGCCAAGTCAGAGCCGGAGGGGCCATATATTTT
cdr3_aa: CASSQVRAGGAIYF
d_call: -
clone_size: -
v_call: TRBV14
j_call: TRBJ1-3

cdr3_nt: TGCGCCAGCAGCCCAATTGGAGGCGGGTCCGATTTGGGCTACACCTTC
cdr3_aa: CASSPIGGGSDLGYTF
d_call: -
clone_size: -
v_call: TRBV5-1
j_call: TRBJ1-2

cdr3_nt: TGTGCCAGCAGGGCCCAGGCGGGAGTGGCCAATCAGCCCCAGCATTTT
cdr3_aa: CASRAQAGVANQPQHF
d_call: -
clone_size: once
v_call: TRBV19
j_call: TRBJ1-5